Below are 21 T cell receptor beta chains sequenced from a single sample in a study of early T cells in non-severe SARS-CoV-2 infection. Each CDR3 protein is one row after TCRdb ran MiXCR on the 5' RACE reads. This table holds about 68,000 distinct CDR3 sequences, roughly an eighth found once. Sequencing was performed on whole blood. All receptors come from an adult who was a healthcare worker with PCR-confirmed SARS-CoV-2 infection or an uninfected control (not recorded which).

This clonotype was seen many times. The genes are TRBV7-8 and TRBJ1-2; no definite D call. V lost 1 base and J lost 0, with 15 bases in between. Germline V gene data show CDR1 as SGHVS and CDR2 as FQNEAQ. The CDR3 length is 17 residues. CDR3 DNA sequence: TGTGCCAGCAGCTTAGACACATTCCTCACCGCTAACTATGGCTACACCTTC. As protein: CASSLDTFLTANYGYTF.

This clonotype was seen a handful of times. Germline is not matched at one junction end, which may reflect a read error. The gene calls are TRBV7-2 and TRBJ1-2; D gene unclear. Germline-derived CDR1 and CDR2 are SGHTA and FQGNSA. The CDR3 has 8 residues. The CDR3 loop reads CASSSIRF. The DNA of the CDR3 is TGTGCCAGCAGCTCCATCCGATTC.

Notes on this clonotype: The junction shows a germline mismatch at one end, possibly a read error. The chain has TRBV29-1 and TRBJ2-1, with a weak D call TRBD2 (6 bases). CDR1 and CDR2 (germline): SQVTM, ANQGSEA. The CDR3 is made up of 14 amino acids. The CDR3 spells CSAERESSYNEQFF. CDR3 coding DNA: TGCAGCGCTGAACGGGAGAGCTCCTACAATGAGCAGTTCTTC.

Many counts were recorded for this clonotype. The chain has TRBV6-5 and TRBJ1-4; D is ambiguous. Looked up from germline, CDR1 is MNHEY and CDR2 is SVGAGI. The germline V and J ends were trimmed by 4 bases and 7 bases, with 10 bases remaining between them. This CDR3 is 13 amino acids long. This CDR3 is CASSSPGGEKLFF. The CDR3 nucleotides are TGTGCCAGCAGTTCTCCTGGCGGTGAAAAACTGTTTTTT.

This clonotype was seen at least ten times. The J gene is TRBJ2-3, the V gene TRBV12-5; D ambiguous. V was shortened by 1 base and J by 5 bases, with 22 bases between the two germline ends. The CDR3 spans 18 residues. Looked up from germline, CDR1 is LGHNT and CDR2 is FRNRAP. CDR3 in amino acids: CASGLARFWATRGDTQYF. DNA for the CDR3: TGTGCTAGTGGTTTGGCCCGCTTTTGGGCCACCCGCGGAGATACGCAGTATTTT. The complete variable domain, with remaining parts taken from reference TRBV12-5 and TRBJ2-3, reads DARVTQTPRHKVTEMGQEVTMRCQPILGHNTVFWYRQTMMQGLELLAYFRNRAPLDDSGMPKDRFSAEMPDATLATLKIQPSEPRDSAVYFCASGLARFWATRGDTQYFGPGTRLTVL.

The chain combines TRBV12-5 with TRBJ1-5, with a weak D call TRBD1 (6 bases). V was trimmed by 0 bases and J by 5 bases, leaving 26 bases between them. CDR1 LGHNT and CDR2 FRNRAP come from the germline V gene. The CDR3 contains 20 residues. In DNA, the CDR3 is TGTGCTAGTGGTTTGGTAGCCGAACGGGGGGCATCTCGGGGTGATCAGCCCCAGCATTTT. It yields the protein CASGLVAERGASRGDQPQHF.

The V and J genes are TRBV7-2 and TRBJ1-1; tentative D call: TRBD1 (6 bases). The germline V and J ends were trimmed by 3 bases and 0 bases, with 11 bases remaining between them. The CDR3 extends over 15 amino acids. From germline, CDR1 is SGHTA and CDR2 FQGNSA. The CDR3 here is CASSFLGQLNTEAFF. The DNA for the CDR3 is TGTGCCAGCAGCTTCCTTGGACAGTTGAACACTGAAGCTTTCTTT.

The J gene is TRBJ2-5, the V gene TRBV28, with 8 bases aligning to TRBD2. CDR1 and CDR2 (germline): MDHEN, SYDVKM. This CDR3 spans 15 amino acids. V lost 6 bases to trimming and J lost 1 base; unmatched junction nucleotides: 7. CDR3 bases: TGTGCCAGCAGCACTCCGGCGGGGGGCCAAGAGACCCAGTACTTC. Its translation is CASSTPAGGQETQYF.

This clonotype was seen only a few times. The chain links TRBV6-5 to TRBJ2-2; 10 bases are a match to TRBD1. V gave up 10 bases and J gave up 4 bases; unmatched junction bases: 6. The CDR3 runs to 14 residues. Germline V gene data show CDR1 as MNHEY and CDR2 as SVGAGI. Written as DNA, the CDR3 is TGTGCCACCCGACAGGGGGCGCCCACCGGGGAGCTGTTTTTT. This encodes CATRQGAPTGELFF.

This chain links TRBV11-2 with TRBJ2-7; D might be TRBD2 (6 bases). Trimming stripped 1 base from V and 0 bases from J, with 10 bases between. The CDR3 length is 15 residues. Germline CDR1 reads SGHAT; CDR2 reads FQNNGV. In DNA, the CDR3 is TGTGCCAGCAGCTTAGTGGGGGGAAGCTCCTACGAGCAGTACTTC. Translated: CASSLVGGSSYEQYF.

This clonotype appeared a few times. The chain uses TRBV9 and TRBJ1-3; a possible D gene is TRBD1 (6 bases). This CDR3 has 16 amino acids. V lost 0 bases and J 2 bases, leaving 12 bases between the germline ends. The germline V gene has CDR1 SGDLS and CDR2 YYNGEE. The CDR3 region is CASSVELEGAGNTIYF. The CDR3, as DNA: TGTGCCAGCAGCGTAGAATTAGAGGGGGCTGGAAACACCATATATTTT.

This clonotype was counted only a few times. The CDR3 coding sequence is TGTGCCAGCAGCGTGCCCGGACAGGGCAATCAGCCCCAGCATTTT. This encodes CASSVPGQGNQPQHF. The V gene is TRBV5-8, the J gene TRBJ1-5; 7 nucleotides match TRBD1. V lost 4 bases and J lost 2; bases outside the gene matches: 6. The germline CDR1 and CDR2 sequences are SGHTS and YDEGEE. CDR3 length equals 15 residues. Supplemented by reference TRBV5-8 and TRBJ1-5, the full variable domain reads EAGVTQSPTHLIKTRGQQATLRCSPISGHTSVYWYQQALGLGLQFLLWYDEGEERNRGNFPPRFSGRQFPNYSSELNVNALELEDSALYLCASSVPGQGNQPQHFGDGTRLSIL.

The sample holds a few counts of this clonotype. V is TRBV29-1 and J is TRBJ2-7; D is unresolved. Trimming left V 0 bases short and J 2 bases short, with 11 bases between. Germline V gives CDR1 SQVTM, CDR2 ANQGSEA. This CDR3 is built from 14 residues. The CDR3 nucleotides are TGCAGCGTTGAAGATCGCGCCCGCCCCTACGAGCAGTACTTC. This codes for CSVEDRARPYEQYF.

The rearrangement links TRBV5-4 to TRBJ2-7; 7 bases match TRBD1. This CDR3 contains 13 residues. With 4 bases clipped from V and 2 bases from J, the junction kept 3 bases outside the gene matches. Germline CDR1 is SGHNT and CDR2 is YYREEE (reference sequence). In DNA form, the CDR3 reads TGTGCCAGCAGCACGGGACAGCCCTACGAGCAGTACTTC. Encoded protein: CASSTGQPYEQYF.

There are a few counts of this clonotype. The CDR3 spells CSARSDRGHDYGYTF. The DNA for the CDR3 is TGCAGTGCTAGAAGTGACAGGGGGCACGACTATGGCTACACCTTC. The V gene is TRBV20-1, the J gene TRBJ1-2, with 10 positions matching TRBD1. V lost 2 bases, J lost 3 bases, and 6 bases stayed unmatched. The CDR3 runs 15 residues. CDR1 is DFQATT, CDR2 SNEGSKA, per germline (reference sequence).

V gene TRBV29-1 combines with J gene TRBJ1-5; D gene ambiguous. The CDR3 covers 12 residues. The germline V and J ends were trimmed by 1 base and 5 bases, with 6 bases remaining between them. The germline gives CDR1 SQVTM, CDR2 ANQGSEA. In nucleotides, the CDR3 is TGCAGCGTTGAAGTAGAAGATCAGCCCCAGCATTTT. Translated, it gives CSVEVEDQPQHF. The full variable domain, its missing parts supplied by reference TRBV29-1 and TRBJ1-5, is SAVISQKPSRDICQRGTSLTIQCQVDSQVTMMFWYRQQPGQSLTLIATANQGSEATYESGFVIDKFPISRPNLTFSTLTVSNMSPEDSSIYLCSVEVEDQPQHFGDGTRLSIL.

The table lists this clonotype with a few counts. This rearrangement joins TRBV5-1 to TRBJ2-7; TRBD1 might be the D (6 bases). The CDR3 loop spans 14 amino acids. CDR1 SGHRS and CDR2 YFSETQ come from the germline V gene. The ends were cut back, 0 bases at V and 5 bases at J, with 12 bases in the middle. CDR3 sequence: CASSLEGVVDEQYF. Here the CDR3 DNA reads TGCGCCAGCAGCTTGGAGGGGGTGGTCGACGAGCAGTACTTC.

This chain connects TRBV7-9 to TRBJ2-1, with 7 bases matching TRBD1. The CDR3 has 13 amino acids. V shed 10 bases, J shed 5 bases, and the junction held 8 bases outside the gene matches. Germline values: CDR1 SEHNR, CDR2 FQNEAQ (reference sequence). The CDR3 region is CAKRDSQNNEQFF. The CDR3 DNA reads as TGTGCCAAACGGGACAGCCAAAACAATGAGCAGTTCTTC. Drawing the rest from reference TRBV7-9 and TRBJ2-1, the complete variable domain is DTGVSQNPRHKITKRGQNVTFRCDPISEHNRLYWYRQTLGQGPEFLTYFQNEAQLEKSRLLSDRFSAERPKGSFSTLEIQRTEQGDSAMYLCAKRDSQNNEQFFGPGTRLTVL.

This chain connects TRBV3-1 to TRBJ1-6; perhaps TRBD1 as D (6 bases). CDR1 and CDR2 (germline): LGHDT, YNNKEL (reference sequence). The V end was cut by 0 bases, the J end by 6 bases, with 12 bases between. The CDR3 spans 16 residues. CDR3 DNA sequence: TGTGCCAGCAGCCAAGAGTGGGGGGCGAGTAATTCACCCCTCCACTTT. Encoded protein: CASSQEWGASNSPLHF.

This clonotype was detected a few times. The chain recombines TRBV11-2 with TRBJ2-7, with 11 bases matching TRBD2. The V and J ends lost 4 bases and 2 bases, in that order; junction bases with no gene match: 13. Germline CDR1 reads SGHAT; CDR2 reads FQNNGV. CDR3 length: 18 amino acids. CDR3 DNA sequence: TGTGCCAGCAGCTCCCGGGGTAGCGGGGGGGCCATCCCCTACGAGCAGTACTTC. Translated, it gives CASSSRGSGGAIPYEQYF.

Ten or more counts support this clonotype. The rearrangement joins TRBV11-2 to TRBJ2-1; 7 bases align to TRBD2. The ends lost 3 bases at V and 7 bases at J; junction bases unmatched: 6. The CDR3 sequence is 14 residues long. The germline V gene encodes CDR1 SGHAT and CDR2 FQNNGV. DNA for the CDR3: TGTGCCAGCAGCTTCGGGCTAGCGGTGAATGAGCAGTTCTTC. This codes for CASSFGLAVNEQFF. The full variable domain, rest sourced from reference TRBV11-2 and TRBJ2-1, is EAGVAQSPRYKIIEKRQSVAFWCNPISGHATLYWYQQILGQGPKLLIQFQNNGVVDDSQLPKDRFSAERLKGVDSTLKIQPAKLEDSAVYLCASSFGLAVNEQFFGPGTRLTVL.